Listed below are T cell receptor beta chains from one sample, sequenced in a study of cytomegalovirus exposure and HLA in healthy donors. Method: immunoSEQ multiplex PCR; TCRdb's copy keeps in-frame clones and lacks some. There are 200,000 or so clones in the sample; roughly 80% occur only once, and 6.3% lies in the top ten. The sequencing input was PBMCs. The receptor source for this set is a man between 40 and 49 years old in good health and CMV-seropositive. The CDR3 runs from the conserved cysteine through the conserved F or W. Each record gives: J gene, clone size, D gene, CDR3 length, V gene, CDR3 DNA, CDR3 protein. D genes are given only for firm matches. Some rows mark clone size as missing; the rest say once, few, many or name a class of expanded clone.

>TRBJ2-7|NA|NA|14|TRBV5-6
TGTGCCAGCAGCTTGGGGCCCTTCGCCTACGAGCAGTACTTC
CASSLGPFAYEQYF
>TRBJ2-7|NA|TRBD1|15|TRBV7-9
TGTGCCAGCAGCCATGAAGGGGACAGTACCTACGAGCAGTACTTC
CASSHEGDSTYEQYF
>TRBJ1-6|NA|NA|14|TRBV7-2
TGTGCCAGCAGCTTAGTCGGGTTTCGGTCACCCCTCCACTTT
CASSLVGFRSPLHF
>TRBJ2-7|once|NA|15|TRBV30
TGTGCCTGGAGCCCCCCCGGGACATCTCCTACCGAGCAGTACTTC
CAWSPPGTSPTEQYF
>TRBJ2-7|NA|NA|16|TRBV6-1
TGTGCCAGCAGTGAATCTTTCGGGGTCTCAGTCTACGAGCAGTACTTC
CASSESFGVSVYEQYF
>TRBJ2-1|NA|TRBD2|14|TRBV6-6
TGTGCCAGCAGACTAGCGGGGATCTACAATGAGCAGTTCTTC
CASRLAGIYNEQFF
>TRBJ1-3|NA|NA|18|TRBV4-2
TGTGCCAGCAGCCAAGATCCACGGTCGACTAGCTCTGGAAACACCATATATTTT
CASSQDPRSTSSGNTIYF
>TRBJ1-2|NA|NA|16|TRBV28
TGTGCCAGCATCTCCCTCCTTTTCGGGGATAACTATGGCTACACCTTC
CASISLLFGDNYGYTF
>TRBJ2-3|NA|TRBD2|16|TRBV9
TGTGCCAGCAGCGTTTCGGGCGGGGGGACTTCAGATACGCAGTATTTT
CASSVSGGGTSDTQYF
>TRBJ2-3|NA|NA|13|TRBV27
TGTGCCAGCACCTGGTTAGCGACAGATACGCAGTATTTT
CASTWLATDTQYF
>TRBJ2-7|NA|NA|15|TRBV9
TGTGCCAGCAGCGTATTTTCCGGGGTTGCCCACGAGCAGTACTTC
CASSVFSGVAHEQYF
>TRBJ2-7|NA|TRBD1|12|TRBV29-1
TGCAGCGTCAGGACAGGGGGGTACGAGCAGTACTTC
CSVRTGGYEQYF
>TRBJ1-3|NA|TRBD1|16|TRBV15
TGTGCCACCAGCAGAGCCCCCAGGGGGCGGGGAAACACCATATATTTT
CATSRAPRGRGNTIYF
>TRBJ2-1|once|TRBD2|16|TRBV28
TGTGCCAGCATCGGCACTAGCGTTAGCTCCTACAATGAGCAGTTCTTC
CASIGTSVSSYNEQFF
>TRBJ1-1|once|NA|14|TRBV27
TGTGCCAGCGGCCCCTGGGAGGGAAGCACTGAAGCTTTCTTT
CASGPWEGSTEAFF
>TRBJ1-2|NA|TRBD1|14|TRBV7-9
TGTGCCAGCAGCCAAGGACAGGGAGACTATGGCTACACCTTC
CASSQGQGDYGYTF
>TRBJ2-5|NA|NA|12|TRBV6-6
TGTGCCAGCAGTGAGGGGGGGGAGACCCAGTACTTC
CASSEGGETQYF
>TRBJ2-1|NA|TRBD2|17|TRBV9
TGTGCCAGCAGCGTAGAACTAGCGGGGGCCCCAAGCAATGAGCAGTTCTTC
CASSVELAGAPSNEQFF
>TRBJ2-7|NA|NA|13|TRBV18
TGTGCCAGCTCGCCCCGACAGGAATACGAGCAGTACTTC
CASSPRQEYEQYF
>TRBJ2-3|NA|TRBD1|15|TRBV7-2
TGTGCCAGCAGCCGCGACAGGGGACGCACAGATACGCAGTATTTT
CASSRDRGRTDTQYF
>TRBJ2-5|NA|TRBD2|18|TRBV7-3
TGTGCCAGCAGCTTAGGGCGGGGGGGCCCGGGTCGAAAAGAGACCCAGTACTTC
CASSLGRGGPGRKETQYF
>TRBJ1-3|NA|NA|12|TRBV6-4
TGTGCCAGCAGTAACCCGGAGAACACCATATATTTT
CASSNPENTIYF
>TRBJ1-1|few|NA|12|TRBV28
TGTGCCAGCAGTTTTGGCGGATTTGAAGCTTTCTTT
CASSFGGFEAFF
>TRBJ1-1|NA|NA|12|TRBV4-1
TGCGCCAGCAGCCAAGCGGGGAGCGGAGCTTTCTTT
CASSQAGSGAFF
>TRBJ2-3|NA|TRBD2|17|TRBV4-1
TGCGCCAGCAGCCCCAAGGGTAGCGGGATTGGCACAGATACGCAGTATTTT
CASSPKGSGIGTDTQYF
>TRBJ2-2|NA|NA|15|TRBV27
TGTGCCAGCGCAAGGGGCGGGGCGAACACCGGGGAGCTGTTTTTT
CASARGGANTGELFF
>TRBJ1-4|few|NA|10|TRBV25-1
TGTGCCAGCAGTGGCGGAAAACTGTTTTTT
CASSGGKLFF
>TRBJ2-5|NA|NA|15|TRBV7-2
TGTGCCAGCAGCTTAGCCGGACACCCTCAAGAGACCCAGTACTTC
CASSLAGHPQETQYF
>TRBJ1-3|NA|NA|16|TRBV5-1
TGCGCCAGCAGCTTGGGGCAGGGCCTGGCTGGAAACACCATATATTTT
CASSLGQGLAGNTIYF